Detailed here is one T cell receptor (beta chain). This record comes from a study of blood T cell repertoires in COVID-19. Study in general: The origin of the acute and convalescent COVID-19 samples was the United States, Italy and Spain.

The study drew participants aged 18 to 89 years from roughly 25 US areas. Grouping used clinical history reported by participants in a survey and questionnaire. With 2 bases clipped from V and 7 bases from J, the junction kept 12 bases outside the gene matches. Germline CDR1 SGHDT, CDR2 YYEEEE. The CDR3 totals 17 residues. Authors' methods: How many nucleated cells were present was estimated from reference gene primer amplification. TCRdb's table, derived via immunoSEQ multiplex PCR, lists solely in-frame clones and lacks some. Clone size and the V and J calls come from that table; the DNA yielded D and trimming. Of 310,000 or so clones in the sample, around 90% were seen once.

This chain joins TRBV5-6 and TRBJ1-6; 7 nucleotides align to TRBD1. Sample: PBMCs or T cells enriched from blood (not recorded which). This sequence was found in a woman aged 18-29 years with acute COVID-19. CDR3 in DNA: TGTGCCAGCAGCTTAAGGGTCGGGACAGCGAGAAATTCACCCCTCCACTTT. Translated: CASSLRVGTARNSPLHF.